This passage covers 8 T cell receptor beta chains from one sample sequenced in a study of blood T cells in healthy people across ages. A J-beta primer mix and a sample-barcoded 5' primer were used in a second PCR of roughly 6 to 11 cycles. TCRdb re-analysed the 5' RACE reads in MiXCR, keeping a single row per CDR3 protein. Counted here are roughly 2 million distinct CDR3 sequences, around half occurring once; the ten biggest clones make up approximately 2.1%. Sequenced sample: blood. These receptors came from a woman aged 40 to 55 in good health.

The chain combines TRBV7-2 with TRBJ1-5; D unresolved. The ends were cut back, 1 base at V and 8 bases at J, with 12 bases in the middle. The CDR3 is 14 amino acids. CDR1 is SGHTA, CDR2 FQGNSA, per germline. The CDR3 loop reads CASSLGGRGKPQHF. CDR3 DNA: TGTGCCAGCAGCTTAGGAGGAAGAGGAAAGCCCCAGCATTTT. The variable domain in full, with the rest retrieved from reference TRBV7-2 and TRBJ1-5, is GAGVSQSPSNKVTEKGKDVELRCDPISGHTALYWYRQSLGQGLEFLIYFQGNSAPDKSGLPSDRFSAERTGGSVSTLTIQRTQQEDSAVYLCASSLGGRGKPQHFGDGTRLSIL.

The CDR3 here is CAISEPGQSYNEQYF. In DNA, the CDR3 is TGTGCCATCAGTGAGCCGGGACAGAGCTACAATGAGCAGTACTTC. This chain connects TRBV10-3 to TRBJ2-1; 7 nucleotides match TRBD1. The DNA end favors TRBJ2-7, so the J call may be wrong. The CDR3 has 15 residues. The germline gives CDR1 ENHRY, CDR2 SYGVKD.

The gene calls are TRBV27 and TRBJ1-6, with 7 bases identical to TRBD1. J was trimmed by 4 bases and V by 8 bases; bases with no gene match: 8. CDR3 size: 15 residues. The V gene's germline CDR1 is MNHEY and CDR2 SMNVEV (reference sequence). CDR3 bases: TGTGCCAGCCCGACAGGGACGATTTATAATTCACCCCTCCACTTT. This codes for CASPTGTIYNSPLHF.

The CDR3 spells CASTKQRYNEQFF. The DNA for the CDR3 is TGTGCCAGCACCAAACAGAGGTACAATGAGCAGTTCTTC. This sequence joins TRBV12-3 or TRBV12-4 and TRBJ2-1; no definite D call. V lost 7 bases to trimming and J lost 4 bases, with 11 bases between them. There are 13 residues in the CDR3.

The V call is TRBV4-3, the J call TRBJ2-2; D is tentatively TRBD1 or TRBD2 (5 bases each). This CDR3 is 17 amino acids long. Trimming left V 0 bases short and J 0 bases short, with 11 bases between. Germline assignment: CDR1 LGHNA and CDR2 YSLEER. CDR3 protein: CASSQEGVQTNTGELFF. CDR3 in DNA: TGCGCCAGCAGCCAAGAGGGGGTGCAAACGAACACCGGGGAGCTGTTTTTT.

The chain is built from TRBV7-2 and TRBJ2-7; 10 bases align to TRBD2. The CDR3 has 15 amino acids. After removal of 5 bases from V and 7 bases from J, the junction contained 11 bases not matched to a gene. In germline, CDR1 is SGHTA, CDR2 FQGNSA. The CDR3: CASSPKAGGPGEQYF. The CDR3 DNA sequence: TGTGCCAGCAGCCCTAAAGCGGGGGGGCCGGGAGAGCAGTACTTC.

This clonotype was seen a few times. V usage is TRBV4-1 and J usage is TRBJ2-3, with D possibly being TRBD1 or TRBD2 (5 bases each). There are 14 residues in the CDR3. Looked up from germline, CDR1 is MGHRA and CDR2 is YSYEKL. Trimming pared 3 bases from V and 5 bases from J, leaving 12 bases between. CDR3 loop: CASSHREGRDTQYF. The CDR3 bases are TGCGCCAGCAGCCATCGTGAGGGGAGAGATACGCAGTATTTT.

There are a few counts of this clonotype. The V call is TRBV7-8, the J call TRBJ2-1; D possibly corresponds to TRBD1 (6 bases). Germline CDR1 SGHVS, CDR2 FQNEAQ. V was trimmed by 0 bases and J by 6 bases, leaving 12 bases between them. CDR3 length equals 15 residues. The CDR3 loop reads CASSLALQGPNEQFF. The CDR3 region has the DNA TGTGCCAGCAGCTTAGCGCTTCAGGGGCCCAATGAGCAGTTCTTC. The variable domain in full, completed from reference TRBV7-8 and TRBJ2-1, reads GAGVSQSPRYKVAKRGQDVALRCDPISGHVSLFWYQQALGQGPEFLTYFQNEAQLDKSGLPSDRFFAERPEGSVSTLKIQRTQQEDSAVYLCASSLALQGPNEQFFGPGTRLTVL.